This T cell receptor beta chain was sequenced during a study of CD8 T cells in Susac syndrome. The germline V gene has CDR1 LGHDT and CDR2 YNNKEL (reference sequence). There are 15 residues in the CDR3. The V end lost 1 base, the J end lost 0 bases, and 10 bases lay between the germline ends. Reverse transcription of about 0.5 to 1 ug RNA was carried out with random hexamers. An immunoSEQ multiplex PCR amplified TCR beta CDR3 over 54 Vbeta and 13 Jbeta. Each CDR3 protein is one row after TCRdb ran MiXCR on the immunoSEQ multiplex PCR reads. The table lists 150,000 to 200,000 distinct CDR3 sequences, roughly 95% of them singletons. This clonotype has just one count.

V and J are TRBV3-1 and TRBJ2-7; D assignment may be TRBD1 or TRBD2 (6 bases each). Material: CD4+ T cells from PBMCs. The sequence derives from a human donor with multiple sclerosis. In nucleotides, the CDR3 is TGTGCCAGCAGCCAAGTTCCGGGGGCCTCCTACGAGCAGTACTTC. This sequence encodes CASSQVPGASYEQYF.